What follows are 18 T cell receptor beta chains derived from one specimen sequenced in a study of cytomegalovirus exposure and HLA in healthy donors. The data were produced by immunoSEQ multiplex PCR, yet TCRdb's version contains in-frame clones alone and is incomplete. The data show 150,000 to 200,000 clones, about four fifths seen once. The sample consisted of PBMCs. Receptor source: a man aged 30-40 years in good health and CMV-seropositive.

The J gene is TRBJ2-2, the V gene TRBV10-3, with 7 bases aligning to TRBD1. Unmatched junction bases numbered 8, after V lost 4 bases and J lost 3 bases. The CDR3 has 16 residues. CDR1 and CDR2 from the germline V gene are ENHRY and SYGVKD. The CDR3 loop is CAISGVWQGDTGELFF. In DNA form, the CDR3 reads TGTGCCATCAGTGGGGTGTGGCAGGGGGACACCGGGGAGCTGTTTTTT.

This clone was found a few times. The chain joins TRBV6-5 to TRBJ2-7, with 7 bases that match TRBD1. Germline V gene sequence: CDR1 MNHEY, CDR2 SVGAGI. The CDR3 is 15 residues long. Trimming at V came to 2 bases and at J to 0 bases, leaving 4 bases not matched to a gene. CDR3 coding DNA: TGTGCCAGCAGTTACGGACAGGCCTACTCCTACGAGCAGTACTTC. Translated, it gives CASSYGQAYSYEQYF.

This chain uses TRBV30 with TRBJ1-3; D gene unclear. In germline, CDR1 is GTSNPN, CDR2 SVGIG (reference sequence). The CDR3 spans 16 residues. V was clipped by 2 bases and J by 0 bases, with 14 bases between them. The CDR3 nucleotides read TGTGCCTGGAGTCCACCCGGGGTTAGCTCTGGAAACACCATATATTTT. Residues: CAWSPPGVSSGNTIYF. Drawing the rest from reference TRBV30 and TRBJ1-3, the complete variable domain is SQTIHQWPATLVQPVGSPLSLECTVEGTSNPNLYWYRQAAGRGLQLLFYSVGIGQISSEVPQNLSASRPQDRQFILSSKKLLLSDSGFYLCAWSPPGVSSGNTIYFGEGSWLTVV.

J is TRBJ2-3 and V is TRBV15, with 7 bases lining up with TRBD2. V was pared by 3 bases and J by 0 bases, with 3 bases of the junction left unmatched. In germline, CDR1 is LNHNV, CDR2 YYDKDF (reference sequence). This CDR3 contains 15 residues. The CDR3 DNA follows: TGTGCCACCAGCAGCGGGGGGACTAGCACAGATACGCAGTATTTT. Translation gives CATSSGGTSTDTQYF.

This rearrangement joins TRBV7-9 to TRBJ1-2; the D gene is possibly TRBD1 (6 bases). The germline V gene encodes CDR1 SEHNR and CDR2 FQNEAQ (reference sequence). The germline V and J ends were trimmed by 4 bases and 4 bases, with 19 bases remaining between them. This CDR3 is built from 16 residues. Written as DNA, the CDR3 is TGTGCCAGCAGCTCGTACATCGGGGGGGCCGCCTATGGCTACACCTTC. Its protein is CASSSYIGGAAYGYTF.

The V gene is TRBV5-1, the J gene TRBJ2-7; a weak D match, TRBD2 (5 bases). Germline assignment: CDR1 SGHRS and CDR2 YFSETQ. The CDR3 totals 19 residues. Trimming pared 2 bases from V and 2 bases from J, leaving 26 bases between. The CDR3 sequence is CASSFPSRQRERDPYEQYF. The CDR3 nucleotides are TGCGCCAGCAGCTTCCCTAGCAGGCAGCGTGAGAGAGACCCCTACGAGCAGTACTTC.

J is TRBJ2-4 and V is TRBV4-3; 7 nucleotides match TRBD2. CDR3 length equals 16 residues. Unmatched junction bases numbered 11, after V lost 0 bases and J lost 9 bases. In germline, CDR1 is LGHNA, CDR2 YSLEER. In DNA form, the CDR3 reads TGCGCCAGCAGCCAAGAACGGGGAGGGTCAGGTAGCATTCAGTACTTC. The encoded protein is CASSQERGGSGSIQYF.

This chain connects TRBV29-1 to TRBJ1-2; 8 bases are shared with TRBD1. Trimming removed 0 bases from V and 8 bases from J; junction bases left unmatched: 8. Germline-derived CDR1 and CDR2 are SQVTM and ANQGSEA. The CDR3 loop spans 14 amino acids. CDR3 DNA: TGCAGCGTTGAAGATCGCCGCAGGGGGCACGGCTACACCTTC. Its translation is CSVEDRRRGHGYTF.

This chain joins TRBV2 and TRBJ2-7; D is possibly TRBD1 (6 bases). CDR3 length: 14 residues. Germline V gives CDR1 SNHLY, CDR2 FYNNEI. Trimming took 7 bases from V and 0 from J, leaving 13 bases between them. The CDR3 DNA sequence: TGTGCCAGCATCCGGACAGAGAGCTCCTACGAGCAGTACTTC. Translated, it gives CASIRTESSYEQYF.

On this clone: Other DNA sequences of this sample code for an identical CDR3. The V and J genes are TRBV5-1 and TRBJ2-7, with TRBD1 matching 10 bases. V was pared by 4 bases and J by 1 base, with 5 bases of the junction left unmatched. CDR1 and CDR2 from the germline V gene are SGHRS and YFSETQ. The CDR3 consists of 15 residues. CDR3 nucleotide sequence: TGCGCCAGCAGCCAAGGACAGGGGGGGTCCTACGAGCAGTACTTC. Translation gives CASSQGQGGSYEQYF.

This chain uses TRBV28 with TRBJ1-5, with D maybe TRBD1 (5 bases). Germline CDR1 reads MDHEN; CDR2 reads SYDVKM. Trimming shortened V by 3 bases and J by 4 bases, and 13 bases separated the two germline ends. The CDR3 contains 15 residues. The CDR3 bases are TGTGCCAGCAGTTTCCCTGGGGCACGGAATCAGCCCCAGCATTTT. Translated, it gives CASSFPGARNQPQHF.

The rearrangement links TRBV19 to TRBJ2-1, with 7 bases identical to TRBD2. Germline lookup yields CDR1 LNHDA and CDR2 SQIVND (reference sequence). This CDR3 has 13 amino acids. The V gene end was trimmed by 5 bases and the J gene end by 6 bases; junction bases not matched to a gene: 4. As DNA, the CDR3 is TGTGCCAGTAGTGGGCTAGCGGCCAATGAGCAGTTCTTC. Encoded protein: CASSGLAANEQFF.

CDR3 residues: CASSPTGAYNQPQHF. In DNA form, the CDR3 reads TGTGCCAGCAGTCCGACAGGGGCCTATAATCAGCCCCAGCATTTT. The rearrangement uses TRBV27 and TRBJ1-5, with 8 bases fitting TRBD1. Germline V lookup: CDR1 MNHEY, CDR2 SMNVEV (reference sequence). The CDR3 totals 15 residues. The junction had 7 bases not matched to a gene; V was cut back by 5 bases and J by 4 bases.

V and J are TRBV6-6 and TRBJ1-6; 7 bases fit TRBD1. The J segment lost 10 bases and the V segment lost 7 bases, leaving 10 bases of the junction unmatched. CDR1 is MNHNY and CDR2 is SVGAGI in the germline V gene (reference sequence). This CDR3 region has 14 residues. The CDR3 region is CASTRQGRGSPLHF. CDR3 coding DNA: TGTGCCAGCACTAGACAGGGCCGCGGATCACCCCTCCACTTT.

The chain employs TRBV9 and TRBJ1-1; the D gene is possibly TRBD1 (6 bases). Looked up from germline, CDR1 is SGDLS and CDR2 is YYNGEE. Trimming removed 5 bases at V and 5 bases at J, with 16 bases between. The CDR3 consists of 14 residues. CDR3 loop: CASSPTGSGTEAFF. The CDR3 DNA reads TGTGCCAGCAGTCCTACAGGGTCGGGAACTGAAGCTTTCTTT.

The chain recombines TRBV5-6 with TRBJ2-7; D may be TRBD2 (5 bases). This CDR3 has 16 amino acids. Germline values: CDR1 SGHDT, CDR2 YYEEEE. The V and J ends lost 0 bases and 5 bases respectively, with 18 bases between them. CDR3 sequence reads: CASSLELEREFNEQYF. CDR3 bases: TGTGCCAGCAGCTTGGAACTCGAGAGGGAATTCAACGAGCAGTACTTC.

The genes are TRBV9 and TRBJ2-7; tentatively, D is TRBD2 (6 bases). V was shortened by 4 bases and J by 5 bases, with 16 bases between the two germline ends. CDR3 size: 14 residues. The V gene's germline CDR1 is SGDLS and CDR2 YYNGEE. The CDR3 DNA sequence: TGTGCCAGCAGCCCCGTAGGAGGGATGGACGAGCAGTACTTC. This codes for CASSPVGGMDEQYF.

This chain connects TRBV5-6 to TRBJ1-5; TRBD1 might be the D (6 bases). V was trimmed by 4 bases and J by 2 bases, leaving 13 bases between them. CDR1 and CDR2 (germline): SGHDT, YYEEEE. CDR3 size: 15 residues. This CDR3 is CASSPRGMGNQPQHF. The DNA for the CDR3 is TGTGCCAGCAGCCCGAGGGGGATGGGCAATCAGCCCCAGCATTTT.